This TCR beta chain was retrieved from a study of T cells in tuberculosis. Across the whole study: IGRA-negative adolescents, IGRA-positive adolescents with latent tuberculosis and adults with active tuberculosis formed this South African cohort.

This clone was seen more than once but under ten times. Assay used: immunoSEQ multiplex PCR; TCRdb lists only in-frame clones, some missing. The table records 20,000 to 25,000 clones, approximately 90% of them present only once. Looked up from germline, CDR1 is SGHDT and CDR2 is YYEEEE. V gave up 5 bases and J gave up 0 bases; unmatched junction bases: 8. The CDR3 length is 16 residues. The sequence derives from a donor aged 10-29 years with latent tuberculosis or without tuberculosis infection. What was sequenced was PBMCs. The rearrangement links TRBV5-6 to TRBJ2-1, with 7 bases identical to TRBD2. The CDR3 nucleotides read TGTGCCAGCAGACCAATAACTAGCGTCTCCTACAATGAGCAGTTCTTC. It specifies CASRPITSVSYNEQFF.